This TCR beta chain emerged from a study of blood T cell repertoires in COVID-19 (dated by TCRdb to the early 2020s). With respect to the entire study: The collaborator samples originated in the United States, Italy and Spain and spanned the acute and convalescent phases of COVID-19. The prospective study material was composed of cDNA or gDNA derived from T cells, B-cell-depleted T cells, or PBMCs. Deeply sampled blood TCRbeta repertoires from subjects exposed to, actively infected with, or recovered from COVID-19 were included in the dataset. The repertoires were made available in a free public database intended to serve as a resource for research on the immune response to SARS-CoV-2. The samples were drawn from the first 160 participants of the ongoing ImmuneRACE study and from 1,200 or so subjects provided by 6 global collaborators. A de-identified subject ID, COVID-19 status, age in years and sex were almost always included in the sample metadata. Where available, HLA class I and class II types were taken from metadata supplied by the sample provider and were not determined by assay-based typing. Points the paper makes about the study in general: The quantity of clinical and demographic metadata differed by source and by participant and was supplied without curation.

V was cut back by 1 base and J by 6 bases, leaving a gap of 9 bases between them. Taken from cysteine to phenylalanine, the CDR3 has 14 residues. The only DNA kept is the CDR3, 42 bases in frame from the first base. CDR1 is given as MNHNS and CDR2 as SASEGT, both from the germline V gene. A note on this clone: Its antigen remains undetermined. No qualities accompany the bases; no much larger clone lies one base away.

TCRbeta CDR3 regions were amplified from genomic DNA using the immunoSEQ Assay, a bias-controlled multiplex PCR. The authors' pipeline ran thus. The number of nucleated cells in each sample was estimated by amplification of reference gene primers within the assay. To quantify the absolute abundance of each unique TCRbeta CDR3 rearrangement, sequence reads were collapsed and filtered. Productive Simpson clonality was computed per sample as the square root of Simpson's diversity index over productive rearrangements. Not all clones reach the TCRdb copy of this immuneACCESS table, which keeps in-frame sequences only. Checked studies attribute under half of the gap to unresolved V genes and leave the rest unexplained. Clonal size and the V and J genes are those of that table, whereas D and trimming came from the DNA. For this sample the table gives approximately 97,000 clones, of which 86% were detected only once. The ten largest make up 18% of the sample.

Collaborating institutions collected whole blood in K2EDTA tubes following their own protocols. Collaborator samples were shipped for TCRbeta analysis as frozen whole blood, isolated PBMCs, or DNA extracted from either sample type. The sequence derives from an elderly woman with acute or convalescent COVID-19. The sample taken for sequencing was peripheral blood. The chain is assembled from TRBV6-1 and TRBJ1-4; TRBD1 is a possible D gene, resting on 5 matching bases. The DNA reads TGTGCCAGCAGTGAAGGACAGAAACATGAAAAACTGTTTTTT. Its protein is CASSEGQKHEKLFF.